The 3 T cell receptor beta chains below come from one sample, sequenced in a study of blood T cell repertoires in COVID-19. Sequencing was performed with immunoSEQ multiplex PCR; in TCRdb, only in-frame clones are kept and a portion is missing. The sample lists roughly 230,000 clones, 75% to 90% occurring once. The material sequenced was peripheral blood. The receptors come from a middle-aged woman who had recovered from COVID-19.

V usage is TRBV11-3 and J usage is TRBJ1-1, with 9 bases aligning to TRBD1. The V gene's germline CDR1 is SGHNT and CDR2 YENEEA. Trimming at V came to 5 bases and at J to 5 bases, leaving 9 bases not matched to a gene. The CDR3 has 15 residues. In nucleotides, the CDR3 is TGTGCCAGCAGCCCGGGACAGGGAATCGTGACTGAAGCTTTCTTT. This sequence encodes CASSPGQGIVTEAFF.

With respect to this clone: One end of the junction varies from germline; a read error may be responsible. The J gene is TRBJ2-3, the V gene TRBV29-1; possible D gene TRBD2, 5 bases. The CDR3 length is 15 residues. The V gene's germline CDR1 is SQVTM and CDR2 ANQGSEA. This CDR3 reads CSLDFGLRGTDTQYF. In nucleotides, the CDR3 is TGCAGCCTTGATTTTGGCCTACGGGGAACAGATACGCAGTATTTT.

The gene calls are TRBV25-1 and TRBJ2-1, with D possibly TRBD2 on 5 matching bases. V lost 4 bases to trimming and J lost 5 bases, with 12 bases between them. Germline V gene data show CDR1 as MGHDK and CDR2 as SYGVNS. The CDR3 loop spans 14 amino acids. CDR3 protein: CASSGRLTHNEQFF. CDR3 DNA sequence: TGTGCCAGCAGTGGCCGACTAACTCACAATGAGCAGTTCTTC.